The rows below give T cell receptor beta chains drawn from one sample of a study of CDR3 diversity in severe acne. TCRdb re-called the PCR reads with MiXCR, one entry per CDR3 protein. Among about 97,000 distinct CDR3 sequences listed, roughly 51% were seen once. The source material was blood. Source of these receptors: a male donor with acne. The CDR3 runs from the conserved cysteine through the conserved F or W. The D gene is left open where the match is weak. A row's size may be missing; if present it is once, few, many or a size class.

clone size	D gene	V gene	J gene	CDR3 DNA	CDR3 protein
few	.	TRBV6-5	TRBJ1-5	TGTGCCAGCAGTTACCGGGGGCCTCAACCCCAGCATTTT	CASSYRGPQPQHF
.	TRBD2	TRBV15	TRBJ2-1	TGTGCCACCAGCAGTCCTAGACTAGCGGGAAAAACCTACAATGAGCAGTTCTTC	CATSSPRLAGKTYNEQFF
.	TRBD2	TRBV9	TRBJ2-7	TGTGCCAGCAGCGTCGACAGCTCAGACTCGGCCCCGGGGGGGCAGTACTTC	CASSVDSSDSAPGGQYF
.	.	TRBV12-3/TRBV12-4	TRBJ2-1	TGTGCCAGCACCAACTCCTACAATGAGCAGTTCTTC	CASTNSYNEQFF
.	TRBD2	TRBV20-1	TRBJ2-7	TGCAGTGCTAGGGGAGCGGGGGATTCCTACGAGCAGTACTTC	CSARGAGDSYEQYF
many	.	TRBV6-1	TRBJ1-5	TGTGCCAGCACGAGGGGCGGGGGTACTTATCAGCCCCAGCATTTT	CASTRGGGTYQPQHF
few	TRBD1	TRBV11-2	TRBJ2-5	TGTGCCAGCAGCCTACAGGGGGCGTGGGAGACCCAGTACTTC	CASSLQGAWETQYF
.	.	TRBV7-9	TRBJ1-2	TGTGCCAGCAGCCTCCGGGACACAATTCCTGGCTACACCTTC	CASSLRDTIPGYTF
once	.	TRBV15	TRBJ1-2	TGTGCCATCAGGACTAACTATGGCTACACCTTC	CAIRTNYGYTF
.	TRBD2	TRBV20-1	TRBJ2-5	TGCAGTGCTAGCGGGAGGGTAGCGGGAGAGGAGGGGACCCAGTACTTC	CSASGRVAGEEGTQYF
.	TRBD1	TRBV13	TRBJ2-2	TGTGCCAGCAGCTTAAACAGGGGGCGCCCGCACACCGGGGAGCTGTTTTTT	CASSLNRGRPHTGELFF
many	.	TRBV7-9	TRBJ1-3	TGTGCCAGCAGCTTAGAGGGGACGGAACGCTCTGGAAACACCATATATTTT	CASSLEGTERSGNTIYF
.	TRBD2	TRBV7-3	TRBJ2-7	TGCGCCAGCAGCCAAGAACTAGCGGGCGCCTACGAGCAGTACTTC	CASSQELAGAYEQYF
once	TRBD1	TRBV2	TRBJ2-5	TGTGCCAGCAGGGGGACAGACCAAGAGACCCAGTACTTC	CASRGTDQETQYF
.	.	TRBV24-1	TRBJ1-1	TGTGCCACCAGCCGAAAAGGGGACACTGAAGCTTTCTTT	CATSRKGDTEAFF
.	.	TRBV7-6	TRBJ2-3	TGTGCCAGCAGCTTGGGGGGCCTAGTCCCGTGTTGGGGGGGCACAGATACGCAGTATTTT	CASSLGGLVPCWGGTDTQYF
few	.	TRBV3-1	TRBJ2-5	TGTGCCAGCAGCCCCCTCCAGGGGGGGACCCAGTACTTC	CASSPLQGGTQYF
once	TRBD1	TRBV2	TRBJ1-2	TGTGCCAGCCGATCGGACAGGGGGACGAGCGGCTTCACCTTC	CASRSDRGTSGFTF
few	.	TRBV4-1	TRBJ1-6	TGCGCCAGCAGCCAAGCCGGGGAGGGTTCACCCCTCCACTTT	CASSQAGEGSPLHF
.	.	TRBV10-3	TRBJ2-7	TGTGCCAGCACCAAGACTGCGTCCTACGAGCAGTACTTC	CASTKTASYEQYF
few	.	TRBV15	TRBJ2-3	TGTGCCACCAGCAGTACGGGGTCTGCGCAGTATTTT	CATSSTGSAQYF
many	.	TRBV29-1	TRBJ2-3	TGCAGCGTTGTGGAGGCTTTGGCAGATACGCAGTATTTT	CSVVEALADTQYF
.	.	TRBV7-8	TRBJ2-2	TGTGCCAGCAGCTTACGAGGGCCCGGGGAGCTGTTTTTT	CASSLRGPGELFF
.	TRBD1	TRBV6-1	TRBJ2-7	TGTGCCAGCAGTGGGGACAGGGGATACGAGCAGTACTTC	CASSGDRGYEQYF